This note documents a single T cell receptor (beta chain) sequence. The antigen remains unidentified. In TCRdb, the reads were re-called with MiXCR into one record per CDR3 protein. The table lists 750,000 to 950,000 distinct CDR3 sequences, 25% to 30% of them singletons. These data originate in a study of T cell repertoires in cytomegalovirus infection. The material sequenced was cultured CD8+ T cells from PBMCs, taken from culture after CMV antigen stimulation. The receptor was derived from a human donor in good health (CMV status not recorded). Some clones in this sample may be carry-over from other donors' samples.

The CDR3 loop is CASSFTGAGNTEAFF. In nucleotides, the CDR3 is TGTGCCAGCAGTTTTACAGGGGCCGGAAACACTGAAGCTTTCTTT. V usage is TRBV28 and J usage is TRBJ1-1; TRBD1 matches 7 bases. Germline CDR1 is MDHEN and CDR2 is SYDVKM. With 3 bases clipped from V and 2 bases from J, the junction kept 6 bases outside the gene matches. The CDR3 runs to 15 residues.